This T cell receptor (beta chain) was captured by sequencing in a study of cytomegalovirus exposure and HLA in healthy donors. Trimming at V came to 5 bases and at J to 8 bases, leaving 7 bases not matched to a gene. CDR1 and CDR2 from the germline V gene are SGHAT and FQNNGV. This CDR3 is built from 14 residues. PCR used 60 Vbeta primers and 13 Jbeta primers. Data came from immunoSEQ multiplex PCR; TCRdb stores just in-frame clones and leaves some out. This sample has 130,000 or so clones, with roughly 86% found just once. The genes are TRBV11-2 and TRBJ2-1; 9 nucleotides match TRBD2. The TCR comes from a young man in good health and CMV-seropositive. Sequencing was done on a sample of PBMCs. This CDR3 reads CASSTRLADDEQFF. As DNA, the CDR3 is TGTGCCAGCAGCACCAGACTAGCGGACGATGAGCAGTTCTTC.